The sequence of this T cell receptor beta chain was determined in a study of human T cells and chemical hapten exposure. Turning to the study itself: Patch testing was performed with 0.01% DPC on the upper back, with reading at 6 days. Slight differences in pooled library volume were the main source of varying TCR yields across samples. Study-wide findings and caveats: Expanded TCRs produced significantly more large CDR3 similarity clusters than controls did.

Time point indicated: pre-sensitization, week 0. Treatment indicated: therapeutic diphenylcyclopropenone sensitization with weekly scalp DPC. V lost 6 bases and J lost 8; bases outside the gene matches: 13. This CDR3 contains 15 residues. The germline V gene has CDR1 LNHNV and CDR2 YYDKDF (reference sequence). Of note for this clonotype: The antigen is undetermined.

TCRdb passed the RACE reads through MiXCR, listing each CDR3 protein once. The table has a few hundred thousand distinct CDR3 sequences, around 5.5% seen once. Sequences were derived from whole blood, sampled in connection with sensitization to the hapten diphenylcyclopropenone (DPC). The chain employs TRBV15 and TRBJ2-4, with 7 positions matching TRBD2. The clonotype was recovered from a woman younger than 30 with alopecia areata. Some clones in this sample may be carry-over from other donors' samples. CDR3 amino acids: CATRSRTSLADIQYF. The CDR3 DNA reads as TGTGCCACCAGATCCCGGACTAGTTTAGCAGACATTCAGTACTTC.